A single sample is the source of the 18 T cell receptor beta chains below, sequenced in a study of T cells in localized non-small cell lung cancer. Libraries were prepared by immunoSEQ multiplex PCR; TCRdb keeps only in-frame clonotypes and omits some of them. The sample includes 61,000 or so clones, more than 80% seen only once; the top ten take roughly 5.1%. The starting material was peripheral blood, obtained before any cancer treatment. Receptors originate from a woman aged 40-69 years with stage I lung adenocarcinoma.

The chain is built from TRBV15 and TRBJ2-3, with D perhaps matching TRBD1 or TRBD2 (5 bases each). CDR1 and CDR2 (germline): LNHNV, YYDKDF (reference sequence). There are 16 residues in the CDR3. V was clipped by 2 bases and J by 3 bases, with 15 bases between them. The chain's CDR3 is CATSRFRGFGTDTQYF. The CDR3 DNA reads TGTGCCACCAGCAGATTCCGGGGCTTCGGGACAGATACGCAGTATTTT.

The sample holds a few counts of this clone. The rearrangement joins TRBV9 to TRBJ2-5, with D possibly called TRBD1 or TRBD2 (5 bases each). The CDR3 totals 15 residues. Germline V CDR1 and CDR2: SGDLS, YYNGEE. Trimming left V 3 bases short and J 1 base short, with 13 bases between. CDR3 bases: TGTGCCAGCAGCGGGGGGAACGGGCCCCAAGAGACCCAGTACTTC. This gives the protein CASSGGNGPQETQYF.

This clone appeared a single time. The rearrangement joins TRBV13 to TRBJ1-1; D remains ambiguous. CDR1 and CDR2 (germline): PRHDT, FYEKMQ (reference sequence). CDR3 length: 15 amino acids. The V gene lost 0 bases and the J gene lost 0 bases, with 8 bases spanning the gap. CDR3 loop: CASSLGGTLNTEAFF. CDR3 bases: TGTGCCAGCAGCTTAGGCGGCACCCTGAACACTGAAGCTTTCTTT. Supplemented by reference TRBV13 and TRBJ1-1, the full variable domain reads AAGVIQSPRHLIKEKRETATLKCYPIPRHDTVYWYQQGPGQDPQFLISFYEKMQSDKGSIPDRFSAQQFSDYHSELNMSSLELGDSALYFCASSLGGTLNTEAFFGQGTRLTVV.

The chain combines TRBV4-3 with TRBJ2-1, with 13 positions matching TRBD2. The CDR3 spans 15 residues. The germline V gene encodes CDR1 LGHNA and CDR2 YSLEER. V lost 4 bases, J lost 10 bases, and 7 bases stayed unmatched. CDR3 sequence (DNA): TGCGCCAGCAGCCCCGGACTAGCGGGGGCTCGGGAGCAGTTCTTC. It specifies CASSPGLAGAREQFF.

The chain couples TRBV6-1 to TRBJ1-4, with D possibly matching TRBD1 (5 bases). V dropped 1 base and J dropped 6 bases, with 15 bases sitting between them. Germline CDR1 and CDR2: MNHNS and SASEGT. This CDR3 is 16 amino acids long. The CDR3 region is CASSEEGAGPYEKLFF. The CDR3 DNA is TGTGCCAGCAGTGAAGAGGGAGCAGGGCCTTATGAAAAACTGTTTTTT.

The chain recombines TRBV28 with TRBJ2-3; 10 bases agree with TRBD2. Germline loops: CDR1 MDHEN, CDR2 SYDVKM. The CDR3 covers 16 residues. With V trimmed by 5 bases and J by 1 base, 6 bases remained unmatched. The CDR3 nucleotides are TGTGCCAGCAGTATCCCTAGCGGGGGCGGCACAGATACGCAGTATTTT. Protein product: CASSIPSGGGTDTQYF.

This clone has a single count. This chain uses TRBV9 with TRBJ2-5, with no clear D. Trimming pared 0 bases from V and 1 base from J, leaving 10 bases between. Germline V gene data show CDR1 as SGDLS and CDR2 as YYNGEE. The CDR3 consists of 15 residues. CDR3 coding DNA: TGTGCCAGCAGCGTAGCGTGGGGAAGCCAAGAGACCCAGTACTTC. It codes for CASSVAWGSQETQYF.

The chain's CDR3 is CASSSSYGKGVAFF. In DNA form, the CDR3 reads TGTGCCAGCAGCTCCTCGTACGGTAAGGGTGTAGCTTTCTTT. The gene calls are TRBV5-6 and TRBJ1-1, with no clear D. Per the germline V gene, CDR1 is SGHDT and CDR2 is YYEEEE. Trimming pared 3 bases from V and 10 bases from J, leaving 19 bases between. The CDR3 sequence is 14 residues long.

The chain links TRBV11-2 to TRBJ2-5, with TRBD2 matching 8 bases. The germline V gene has CDR1 SGHAT and CDR2 FQNNGV. The CDR3 is 15 amino acids. With 0 bases clipped from V and 5 bases from J, the junction kept 5 bases outside the gene matches. The CDR3 DNA reads TGTGCCAGCAGCTTAGACAGCGGGGGAAGGGAGACCCAGTACTTC. It codes for CASSLDSGGRETQYF.

This chain joins TRBV6-1 and TRBJ1-1; D not certain. This CDR3 spans 14 amino acids. Germline V CDR1 and CDR2: MNHNS, SASEGT. Trimming stripped 1 base from V and 4 bases from J, with 10 bases between. This CDR3 is CASSEGGFGTEAFF. Written as DNA, the CDR3 is TGTGCCAGCAGTGAAGGAGGGTTCGGCACTGAAGCTTTCTTT.

V is TRBV28 and J is TRBJ2-1; 7 bases are a match to TRBD1. V shed 5 bases, J shed 5 bases, and the junction held 12 bases outside the gene matches. Per the germline V gene, CDR1 is MDHEN and CDR2 is SYDVKM. There are 16 residues in the CDR3. This CDR3 is CASSELGGEPHNEQFF. CDR3 nucleotide sequence: TGTGCCAGCAGTGAGTTAGGGGGCGAGCCCCACAATGAGCAGTTCTTC.

The chain joins TRBV6-1 to TRBJ2-5; D is perhaps TRBD2 (5 bases). The DNA matches TRBJ2-7 better at its end, which makes the J call doubtful. Germline CDR1 is MNHNS and CDR2 is SASEGT. The CDR3 runs to 14 residues. The chain's CDR3 is CASSEAGSSYEQYF. The CDR3 coding sequence is TGTGCCAGCAGTGAAGCGGGGAGTTCCTACGAGCAGTACTTC.

V usage is TRBV28 and J usage is TRBJ2-2; maybe TRBD1 (6 bases). V was pared by 4 bases and J by 3 bases, with 15 bases between. Germline assignment: CDR1 MDHEN and CDR2 SYDVKM. This CDR3 has 16 residues. CDR3 region: CASSSPVGQYTGELFF. The CDR3 region has the DNA TGTGCCAGCAGTTCCCCCGTCGGACAGTACACCGGGGAGCTGTTTTTT.

The chain combines TRBV4-3 with TRBJ2-7, with D possibly being TRBD2 (7 bases). The CDR3 covers 15 residues. CDR1 is LGHNA and CDR2 is YSLEER in the germline V gene. V was shortened by 1 base and J by 2 bases, with 12 bases between the two germline ends. CDR3 in DNA: TGCGCCAGCAGCCAAGGTGCGGGGGCTGCCTACGAGCAGTACTTC. Translating gives CASSQGAGAAYEQYF.

Of note for this clone: The sample carries other DNA sequences with the same CDR3. CDR3 residues: CSASRDREAFF. The CDR3 coding sequence is TGCAGTGCTAGTAGGGACAGGGAAGCTTTCTTT. The chain employs TRBV20-1 and TRBJ1-1; TRBD1 matches at 8 bases. CDR1 and CDR2 (germline): DFQATT, SNEGSKA (reference sequence). This CDR3 is 11 amino acids long. J was trimmed by 8 bases and V by 3 bases; bases with no gene match: 2.

The rearrangement uses TRBV6-5 and TRBJ2-5; D may be TRBD1 or TRBD2 (5 bases each). CDR3 length equals 16 residues. CDR1 is MNHEY and CDR2 is SVGAGI in the germline V gene. V was clipped by 0 bases and J by 2 bases, with 13 bases between them. The CDR3 protein is CASSYSEDTTQETQYF. The CDR3 DNA is TGTGCCAGCAGTTACTCGGAGGACACCACTCAAGAGACCCAGTACTTC.

J is TRBJ1-1 and V is TRBV9; perhaps TRBD1 as D (5 bases). There are 14 residues in the CDR3. V was clipped by 3 bases and J by 6 bases, with 15 bases between them. The germline CDR1 and CDR2 sequences are SGDLS and YYNGEE. Written as DNA, the CDR3 is TGTGCCAGCAGCGGGAGGGCGGGGGAGGCTGAAGCTTTCTTT. Its protein is CASSGRAGEAEAFF.

This clone was found a few times. The chain employs TRBV11-3 and TRBJ2-1, with TRBD2 as a possible D gene (6 bases). V lost 6 bases and J lost 0, with 9 bases in between. Germline loops: CDR1 SGHNT, CDR2 YENEEA. This CDR3 spans 14 amino acids. The CDR3 DNA is TGTGCCAGCAGTCGGAGGGACTCCTACAATGAGCAGTTCTTC. Translating gives CASSRRDSYNEQFF.